Each of the 4 T cell receptor beta chains below was sequenced from the same sample in a study of a mutant IDH1 vaccine in newly diagnosed glioma. Data came from immunoSEQ multiplex PCR; TCRdb stores just in-frame clones and leaves some out. The table shows around 31,000 clones, with roughly 80% occurring only once. These receptors' antigens are unknown. Time point described: week 35, safety follow-up. The investigators gave 300 ug of mutant IDH1 20-mer peptide in each vaccine dose, together with topical imiquimod. Sequenced here: PBMCs, sampled from a glioma patient whose treatment included an IDH1 peptide vaccine. The receptors were sampled from a man aged 25-45 years with glioma.

The chain uses TRBV5-3 and TRBJ1-2; no definite D call. TRBV5-3 belongs to the ORF category, with a function that is uncertain. The V end lost 4 bases, the J end lost 7 bases, and 11 bases lay between the germline ends. This CDR3 comprises 12 residues. The DNA for the CDR3 is TGTGCCAGAAGCGAGGGCCCCCCTGGCTACACCTTC. Its translation is CARSEGPPGYTF.

The V gene is TRBV5-1, the J gene TRBJ2-7; 8 positions match TRBD2. Germline V gene lookup returns CDR1 SGHRS and CDR2 YFSETQ. The CDR3 covers 17 residues. The V gene end was trimmed by 3 bases and the J gene end by 1 base; junction bases not matched to a gene: 12. The CDR3 sequence: CASSSGGLAGDSYEQYF. CDR3 DNA: TGCGCCAGCAGCTCGGGGGGTCTAGCGGGTGATTCCTACGAGCAGTACTTC.

V and J are TRBV2 and TRBJ1-2; 9 bases match TRBD1. The CDR3 has 15 residues. Germline V CDR1 and CDR2: SNHLY, FYNNEI. With 8 bases clipped from V and 5 bases from J, the junction kept 12 bases outside the gene matches. The CDR3 nucleotides are TGTGCCAGCTCCCCGGGACAGGGAATGGGGTATGGCTACACCTTC. Translated: CASSPGQGMGYGYTF.

In this sample, this clone turned up once. V is TRBV29-1 and J is TRBJ2-1; 7 positions match TRBD1. CDR3 length: 11 residues. Germline-derived CDR1 and CDR2 are SQVTM and ANQGSEA. The junction had 5 bases not matched to a gene; V was cut back by 7 bases and J by 8 bases. CDR3 DNA: TGCAGCGGTAGGACAGGCGATGAGCAGTTCTTC. Its translation is CSGRTGDEQFF.